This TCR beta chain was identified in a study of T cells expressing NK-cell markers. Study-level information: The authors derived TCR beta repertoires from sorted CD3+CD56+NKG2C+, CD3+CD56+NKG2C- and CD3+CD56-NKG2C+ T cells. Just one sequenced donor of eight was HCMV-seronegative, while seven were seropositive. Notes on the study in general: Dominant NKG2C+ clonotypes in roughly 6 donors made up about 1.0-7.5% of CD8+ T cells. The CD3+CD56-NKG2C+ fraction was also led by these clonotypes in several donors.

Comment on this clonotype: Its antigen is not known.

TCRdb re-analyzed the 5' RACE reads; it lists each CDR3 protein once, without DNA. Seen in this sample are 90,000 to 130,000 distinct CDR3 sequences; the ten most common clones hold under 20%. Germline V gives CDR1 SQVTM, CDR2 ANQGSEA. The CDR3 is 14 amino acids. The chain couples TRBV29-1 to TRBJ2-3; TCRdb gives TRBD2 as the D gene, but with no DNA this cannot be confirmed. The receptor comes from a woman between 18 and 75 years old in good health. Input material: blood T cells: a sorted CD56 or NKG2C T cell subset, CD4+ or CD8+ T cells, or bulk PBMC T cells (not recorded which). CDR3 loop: CSVDRSGGTDTQYF.